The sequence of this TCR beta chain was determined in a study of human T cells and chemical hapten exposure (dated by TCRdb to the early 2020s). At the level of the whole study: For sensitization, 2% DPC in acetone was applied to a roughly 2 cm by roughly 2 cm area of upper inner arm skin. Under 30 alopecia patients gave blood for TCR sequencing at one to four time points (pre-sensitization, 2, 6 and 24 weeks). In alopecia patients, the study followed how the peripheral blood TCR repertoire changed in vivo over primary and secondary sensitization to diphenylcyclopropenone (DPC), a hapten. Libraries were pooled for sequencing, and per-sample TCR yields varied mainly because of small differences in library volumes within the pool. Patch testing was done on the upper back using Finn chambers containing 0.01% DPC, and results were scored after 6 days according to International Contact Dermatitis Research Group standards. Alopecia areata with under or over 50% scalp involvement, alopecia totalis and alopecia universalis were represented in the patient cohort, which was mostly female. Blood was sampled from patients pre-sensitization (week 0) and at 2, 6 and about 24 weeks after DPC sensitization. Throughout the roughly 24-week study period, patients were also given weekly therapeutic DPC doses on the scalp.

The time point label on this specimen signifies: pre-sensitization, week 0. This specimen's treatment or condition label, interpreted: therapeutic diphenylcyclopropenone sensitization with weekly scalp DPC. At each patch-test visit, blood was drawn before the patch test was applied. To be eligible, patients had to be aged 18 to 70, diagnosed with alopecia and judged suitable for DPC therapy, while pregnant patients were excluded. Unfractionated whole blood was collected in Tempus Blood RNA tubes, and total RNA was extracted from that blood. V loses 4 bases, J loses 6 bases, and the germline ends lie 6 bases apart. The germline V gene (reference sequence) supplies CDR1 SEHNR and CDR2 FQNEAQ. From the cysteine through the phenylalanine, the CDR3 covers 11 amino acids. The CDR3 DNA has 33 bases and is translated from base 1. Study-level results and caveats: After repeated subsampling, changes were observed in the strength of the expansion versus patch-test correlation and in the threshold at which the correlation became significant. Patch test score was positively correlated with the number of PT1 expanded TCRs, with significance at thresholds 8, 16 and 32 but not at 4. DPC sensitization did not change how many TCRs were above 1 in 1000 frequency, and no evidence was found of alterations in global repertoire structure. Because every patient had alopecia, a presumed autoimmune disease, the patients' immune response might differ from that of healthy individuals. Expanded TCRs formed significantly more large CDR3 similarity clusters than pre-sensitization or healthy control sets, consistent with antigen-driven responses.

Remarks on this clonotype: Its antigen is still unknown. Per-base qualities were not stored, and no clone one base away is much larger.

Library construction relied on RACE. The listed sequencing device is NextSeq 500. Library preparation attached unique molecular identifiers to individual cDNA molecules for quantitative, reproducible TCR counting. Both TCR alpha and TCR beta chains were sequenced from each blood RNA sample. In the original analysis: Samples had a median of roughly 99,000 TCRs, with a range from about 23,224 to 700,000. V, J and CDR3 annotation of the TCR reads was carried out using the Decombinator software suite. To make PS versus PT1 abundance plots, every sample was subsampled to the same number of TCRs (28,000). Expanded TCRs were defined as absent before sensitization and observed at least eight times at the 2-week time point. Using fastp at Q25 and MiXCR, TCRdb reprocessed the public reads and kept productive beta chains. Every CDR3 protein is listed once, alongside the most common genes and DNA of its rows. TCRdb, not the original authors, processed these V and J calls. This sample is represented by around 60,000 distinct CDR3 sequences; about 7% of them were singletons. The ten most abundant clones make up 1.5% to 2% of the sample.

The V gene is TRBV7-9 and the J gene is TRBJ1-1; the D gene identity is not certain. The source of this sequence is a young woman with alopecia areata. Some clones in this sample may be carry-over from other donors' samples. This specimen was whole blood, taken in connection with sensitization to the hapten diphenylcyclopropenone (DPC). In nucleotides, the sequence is TGTGCCAGCAGCTACCACGCTGAAGCTTTCTTT. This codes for CASSYHAEAFF. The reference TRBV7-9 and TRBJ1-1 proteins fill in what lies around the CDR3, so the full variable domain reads DTGVSQNPRHKITKRGQNVTFRCDPISEHNRLYWYRQTLGQGPEFLTYFQNEAQLEKSRLLSDRFSAERPKGSFSTLEIQRTEQGDSAMYLCASSYHAEAFFGQGTRLTVV.